This T cell receptor beta chain originates from a study of early T cells in non-severe SARS-CoV-2 infection. Whole-study findings and limits: Comparison of clonotypes with VDJdb favored anti-spike CD8 responses while missing private and CD4 specificities.

MiXCR was run by TCRdb on the 5' RACE reads, yielding one entry per CDR3 protein. The sample lists 75,000 to 100,000 distinct CDR3 sequences, roughly 14% occurring once. CDR1 is SGHRS, CDR2 YFSETQ, per germline. This CDR3 is 15 amino acids long. V dropped 5 bases and J dropped 5; count of bases not matched to a gene: 3. In regard to this clonotype: Its antigen is undetermined.

J is TRBJ2-1 and V is TRBV5-1, with 14 bases fitting TRBD2. The receptor's source is an adult who was a healthcare worker with PCR-confirmed SARS-CoV-2 infection or an uninfected control (not recorded which). The specimen was whole blood. The CDR3 DNA is TGCGCCAGCAGTCCGGGACTAGCGGGAGACAATGAGCAGTTCTTC. Its protein is CASSPGLAGDNEQFF.